A single sample is the source of the 28 T cell receptor beta chains below, sequenced in a study of blood T cell repertoires in COVID-19. Method: immunoSEQ multiplex PCR; TCRdb's copy keeps in-frame clones and lacks some. The sample consists of 220,000 or so clones, less than 90% of them appearing once. Specimen: PBMCs or T cells enriched from blood (not recorded which). The receptor source for this set is a woman aged 40 to 49 who had recovered from COVID-19.

This clone was observed once. CDR3 sequence (DNA): TGTGCCAGCACCGCAGGGGGAAATTCACCCCTCCACTTT. It yields the protein CASTAGGNSPLHF. The J gene is TRBJ1-6, the V gene TRBV6-5; TRBD1 matches 7 bases. The V gene's germline CDR1 is MNHEY and CDR2 SVGAGI. The length of the CDR3 is 13 residues. The V gene end was trimmed by 7 bases and the J gene end by 7 bases; junction bases not matched to a gene: 4.

The chain uses TRBV27 and TRBJ1-5, with 7 bases identical to TRBD1. Germline CDR1 MNHEY, CDR2 SMNVEV (reference sequence). The CDR3 contains 17 residues. V shed 5 bases and J 0 bases; nucleotides not matched to a gene: 10. The CDR3 loop reads CASSPRMTGTSNQPQHF. As DNA, the CDR3 is TGTGCCAGCAGTCCGCGAATGACAGGGACTAGCAATCAGCCCCAGCATTTT.

This chain links TRBV7-2 with TRBJ2-7, with 8 bases identical to TRBD2. With 5 bases clipped from V and 2 bases from J, the junction kept 11 bases outside the gene matches. This CDR3 contains 16 residues. Germline V CDR1 and CDR2: SGHTA, FQGNSA. This CDR3 is CASSILLAGITYEQYF. The CDR3 DNA follows: TGTGCCAGCAGCATACTTCTAGCGGGCATAACCTACGAGCAGTACTTC.

The chain couples TRBV19 to TRBJ2-3, with TRBD2 as a possible D gene (7 bases). With 7 bases removed from V and 4 bases from J, the gap between germline ends came to 15 bases. CDR1 and CDR2 from the germline V gene are LNHDA and SQIVND (reference sequence). The CDR3 runs 14 residues. CDR3 region: CASTFTGRADTQYF. The CDR3 nucleotides are TGTGCCAGTACATTCACAGGGAGGGCAGATACGCAGTATTTT.

In this sample, this clone turned up once. The rearrangement links TRBV5-1 to TRBJ2-2; 7 bases map to TRBD2. Germline CDR1 reads SGHRS; CDR2 reads YFSETQ. V was clipped by 4 bases and J by 1 base; unmatched bases: 4. The CDR3 consists of 15 residues. CDR3 coding DNA: TGCGCCAGCAGCCTGCCTAGCGGGAACACCGGGGAGCTGTTTTTT. Its translation: CASSLPSGNTGELFF.

The V and J genes are TRBV11-3 and TRBJ2-1, with 8 bases that match TRBD2. The CDR3 loop spans 14 amino acids. The trim removed 3 bases at V and 2 bases at J, leaving 0 bases unmatched. The V gene's germline CDR1 is SGHNT and CDR2 YENEEA. CDR3 DNA sequence: TGTGCCAGCAGCTTGGGACTAGCCTACAATGAGCAGTTCTTC. Translated, it gives CASSLGLAYNEQFF.

A few counts support this clone. The chain couples TRBV19 to TRBJ1-2; weak D call: TRBD1 (5 bases). Germline V CDR1 and CDR2: LNHDA, SQIVND (reference sequence). The CDR3 extends over 13 amino acids. V was trimmed by 3 bases and J by 3 bases, leaving 8 bases between them. Here the CDR3 DNA reads TGTGCCAGTAGTATCGCCAGGGACTATGGCTACACCTTC. Its translation is CASSIARDYGYTF.

The chain combines TRBV2 with TRBJ1-6, with 10 bases aligning to TRBD1. The CDR3 covers 14 residues. The V gene's germline CDR1 is SNHLY and CDR2 FYNNEI. J gave up 9 bases and V 4 bases, and 3 bases lay outside the gene matches. This CDR3 reads CASSGDRGLSPLHF. The DNA of the CDR3 is TGTGCCAGCAGTGGAGACAGGGGGCTTTCACCCCTCCACTTT. The full variable domain, rest sourced from reference TRBV2 and TRBJ1-6, is EPEVTQTPSHQVTQMGQEVILRCVPISNHLYFYWYRQILGQKVEFLVSFYNNEISEKSEIFDDQFSVERPDGSNFTLKIRSTKLEDSAMYFCASSGDRGLSPLHFGNGTRLTVT.

The chain links TRBV11-2 to TRBJ2-3, with TRBD2 matching 7 bases. The CDR3 extends over 16 amino acids. Germline V gene sequence: CDR1 SGHAT, CDR2 FQNNGV. The V and J ends lost 6 bases and 2 bases, in that order; junction bases with no gene match: 11. The CDR3 here is CASSPLAATNTDTQYF. The CDR3 nucleotides read TGTGCCAGCAGTCCTCTAGCGGCCACAAACACAGATACGCAGTATTTT.

The genes are TRBV19 and TRBJ1-5; D may be TRBD1 (5 bases). V was clipped by 7 bases and J by 4 bases, with 20 bases between them. This CDR3 has 16 residues. Germline V gives CDR1 LNHDA, CDR2 SQIVND (reference sequence). The CDR3 DNA reads as TGTGCCAGTACTATCCCAACAGCCCAGGGAAATCAGCCCCAGCATTTT. It specifies CASTIPTAQGNQPQHF.

This chain connects TRBV27 to TRBJ1-5, with D hard to call. This CDR3 contains 13 residues. Germline V gene sequence: CDR1 MNHEY, CDR2 SMNVEV (reference sequence). V lost 6 bases and J lost 4, with 10 bases in between. The CDR3 loop is CASRDTANQPQHF. CDR3 coding DNA: TGTGCCAGCAGGGATACAGCTAATCAGCCCCAGCATTTT.

The gene calls are TRBV5-1 and TRBJ2-7; 13 bases fit TRBD2. The CDR3 is made up of 14 amino acids. V shed 4 bases and J 4 bases; nucleotides not matched to a gene: 2. Germline V gives CDR1 SGHRS, CDR2 YFSETQ. Here the CDR3 reads CASSRTSGSYEQYF. For the CDR3, the DNA is TGCGCCAGCAGCCGGACTAGCGGGAGTTACGAGCAGTACTTC. Full variable domain (outside the CDR3, taken from reference TRBV5-1 and TRBJ2-7): KAGVTQTPRYLIKTRGQQVTLSCSPISGHRSVSWYQQTPGQGLQFLFEYFSETQRNKGNFPGRFSGRQFSNSRSEMNVSTLELGDSALYLCASSRTSGSYEQYFGPGTRLTVT.

The chain links TRBV18 to TRBJ1-1, with no clear D. This CDR3 comprises 15 residues. Trimming shortened V by 4 bases and J by 1 base, and 13 bases separated the two germline ends. CDR1 and CDR2 (germline): KGHSH, LQKENI. In nucleotides, the CDR3 is TGTGCCAGCTCACAAGCATCCCTCGGGAACACTGAAGCTTTCTTT. This encodes CASSQASLGNTEAFF.

The J gene is TRBJ2-7, the V gene TRBV11-2, with 8 bases aligning to TRBD2. The CDR3 is made up of 17 amino acids. Trimming took 1 base from V and 0 from J; bases not matched to a gene: 8. CDR1 is SGHAT, CDR2 FQNNGV, per germline. The CDR3 protein is CASSLGQLADSSYEQYV. Here the CDR3 DNA reads TGTGCCAGCAGCTTAGGGCAACTAGCGGATAGCTCCTACGAGCAGTACGTC.

This chain uses TRBV9 with TRBJ2-2; 14 bases are shared with TRBD2. This CDR3 comprises 16 residues. Germline trimming cut 1 base from V and 9 bases from J; bases unmatched to any gene: 5. Germline-derived CDR1 and CDR2 are SGDLS and YYNGEE. The CDR3 is CASSVRLAGGPRELFF. In nucleotides, the CDR3 is TGTGCCAGCAGCGTAAGACTAGCGGGAGGGCCCCGGGAGCTGTTTTTT.

The chain combines TRBV19 with TRBJ2-1; 12 nucleotides agree with TRBD2. With V trimmed by 6 bases and J by 4 bases, 7 bases remained unmatched. This CDR3 is 16 amino acids long. Germline V gene data show CDR1 as LNHDA and CDR2 as SQIVND (reference sequence). The CDR3 spells CASSRTSGVFYNEQFF. The CDR3, as DNA: TGTGCCAGTAGCAGGACTAGCGGGGTTTTTTACAATGAGCAGTTCTTC.

This clone was detected only a few times. The chain has TRBV5-4 and TRBJ1-6; TRBD1 matches 7 bases. V shed 3 bases, J shed 4 bases, and the junction held 10 bases outside the gene matches. This CDR3 comprises 17 residues. In germline, CDR1 is SGHNT, CDR2 YYREEE (reference sequence). Here the CDR3 reads CASSSAADRTYNSPLHF. The CDR3 nucleotides read TGTGCCAGCAGCTCCGCTGCGGACAGGACGTATAATTCACCCCTCCACTTT.

The chain links TRBV28 to TRBJ2-7, with 7 nucleotides matching TRBD2. Trimming at V came to 3 bases and at J to 3 bases, leaving 5 bases not matched to a gene. The V gene's germline CDR1 is MDHEN and CDR2 SYDVKM. The CDR3 is made up of 14 amino acids. The CDR3 nucleotides are TGTGCCAGCAGTTTGGGAGGGGTTCGCTACGAGCAGTACTTC. Translation gives CASSLGGVRYEQYF.

The V call is TRBV7-2, the J call TRBJ2-1, with TRBD2 matching over 10 bases. V trimming: 3 bases; J trimming: 2 bases; junction bases outside the gene matches: 4. The CDR3 is 16 amino acids. Germline-derived CDR1 and CDR2 are SGHTA and FQGNSA. The CDR3 spells CASSLEGLAAYNEQFF. CDR3 nucleotides: TGTGCCAGCAGCTTGGAAGGACTAGCGGCCTACAATGAGCAGTTCTTC.

This clone was detected only a few times. J is TRBJ2-7 and V is TRBV5-1; possibly TRBD2 for D (6 bases). The germline V gene encodes CDR1 SGHRS and CDR2 YFSETQ. V lost 7 bases and J 0 bases, leaving 20 bases between the germline ends. The CDR3 spans 16 residues. CDR3 DNA sequence: TGCGCCAGCCATAAGACCGGGACTGTTAGCTCCTACGAGCAGTACTTC. Translation gives CASHKTGTVSSYEQYF.

The chain links TRBV6-2 or TRBV6-3 to TRBJ1-6, with D unclear. This CDR3 contains 14 residues. The V end was cut by 4 bases, the J end by 8 bases, with 12 bases between. CDR1 MNHEY and CDR2 SVGEGT come from the germline V gene. The CDR3 loop reads CASSSTEGYSPLHF. In DNA form, the CDR3 reads TGTGCCAGCAGTTCCACCGAGGGATATTCACCCCTCCACTTT.

V gene TRBV9 combines with J gene TRBJ1-4, with a tentative D call TRBD1 (6 bases). V gave up 4 bases and J gave up 8 bases, with 15 bases separating them. Germline CDR1 and CDR2: SGDLS and YYNGEE. CDR3 size: 14 residues. CDR3 in amino acids: CASSFGQISEKLFF. The CDR3 bases are TGTGCCAGCAGCTTCGGACAGATTAGCGAAAAACTGTTTTTT.

This clone was seen a single time. The chain joins TRBV6-1 to TRBJ1-6; D possibly corresponds to TRBD1 (6 bases). V was cut by 4 bases and J by 4 bases, with 14 bases left in between. CDR1 and CDR2 from the germline V gene are MNHNS and SASEGT. The CDR3 has 16 amino acids. The CDR3 region is CASSAIQGQYNSPLHF. The CDR3, as DNA: TGTGCCAGCAGTGCCATCCAAGGACAGTATAATTCACCCCTCCACTTT.

The chain joins TRBV7-9 to TRBJ2-1, with 8 bases that match TRBD1. The CDR3 covers 17 residues. V trimming: 6 bases; J trimming: 4 bases; junction bases outside the gene matches: 14. CDR1 and CDR2 (germline): SEHNR, FQNEAQ (reference sequence). CDR3 nucleotide sequence: TGTGCCAGCAGACCGGAACGGACAGGGACTTTATACAATGAGCAGTTCTTC. It specifies CASRPERTGTLYNEQFF.

The genes are TRBV11-2 and TRBJ2-1; D is unclear. The germline V gene has CDR1 SGHAT and CDR2 FQNNGV. CDR3 size: 13 residues. V dropped 4 bases and J dropped 8 bases, with 12 bases sitting between them. CDR3 DNA sequence: TGTGCCAGCAGCTACGACCTCGGGTATGAGCAGTTCTTC. It specifies CASSYDLGYEQFF. Using reference TRBV11-2 and TRBJ2-1 for the parts outside the CDR3, the full variable domain is EAGVAQSPRYKIIEKRQSVAFWCNPISGHATLYWYQQILGQGPKLLIQFQNNGVVDDSQLPKDRFSAERLKGVDSTLKIQPAKLEDSAVYLCASSYDLGYEQFFGPGTRLTVL.

The gene calls are TRBV6-2 or TRBV6-3 and TRBJ2-7; the match to TRBD2 covers 10 bases. Germline trimming cut 7 bases from V and 3 bases from J; bases unmatched to any gene: 21. The CDR3 is made up of 19 amino acids. From germline, CDR1 is MNHEY and CDR2 SVGEGT. The CDR3 is CASTPRFSGRPNLLYEQYV. The CDR3 DNA is TGTGCCAGCACCCCTCGGTTTAGCGGGAGGCCAAATCTTCTCTACGAGCAGTACGTC.

The J gene is TRBJ2-3, the V gene TRBV9; no clear D gene. V was pared by 3 bases and J by 1 base, with 9 bases between. Germline V gene lookup returns CDR1 SGDLS and CDR2 YYNGEE. CDR3 length: 14 residues. The CDR3 DNA is TGTGCCAGCAGCGAACAGTGGGGCACAGATACGCAGTATTTT. This encodes CASSEQWGTDTQYF.

V and J are TRBV5-1 and TRBJ2-7; D might be TRBD2 (5 bases). The V end was cut by 0 bases, the J end by 6 bases, with 10 bases between. Germline CDR1 SGHRS, CDR2 YFSETQ. The CDR3 consists of 13 residues. Here the CDR3 DNA reads TGCGCCAGCAGCTTGGTATCCGGGATCGAGCAGTACTTC. Encoded protein: CASSLVSGIEQYF.